This passage covers 2 T cell receptor beta chains from one sample sequenced in a study of T cells in Graves' hyperthyroidism and ophthalmopathy. Using RNA transcripts as the source, TCR beta CDR3 regions were amplified. First-round RT-PCR targeting the TCR CDR3 was performed with the HTBI primer set. TCRdb reprocessed the multiplex PCR reads with MiXCR, giving one entry per CDR3 protein. The sample has roughly 600,000 distinct CDR3 sequences, about 14% seen once. Sequenced material: blood. The receptors were sampled from a woman between 50 and 59 years old with Graves' ophthalmopathy.

In its sample, this clonotype was seen many times. The V call is TRBV30, the J call TRBJ2-1; the D call may be TRBD1 or TRBD2 (6 bases each). Germline loops: CDR1 GTSNPN, CDR2 SVGIG (reference sequence). The V end lost 4 bases, the J end lost 10 bases, and 17 bases lay between the germline ends. The CDR3 is 13 amino acids. Written as DNA, the CDR3 is TGTGCCTGGAACGGGGGCGGCCCGCGGGAGCAGTTCTTC. This sequence encodes CAWNGGGPREQFF.

Points on this clonotype: A read error may be the cause here, since a much bigger clone is one base away. V is TRBV5-1 and J is TRBJ1-5; D perhaps matches TRBD1 (5 bases). The CDR3 sequence is 14 residues long. In germline, CDR1 is SGHRS, CDR2 YFSETQ. The CDR3 is CASSLEGTNHPQHF. DNA for the CDR3: TGCGCCAGCAGCTTGGAAGGGACCAATCACCCCCAGCATTTT.